This TCR beta chain was retrieved from a study of tumor T cells in aggressive B-cell lymphoma. This table comes from immunoSEQ multiplex PCR, and its TCRdb copy is limited to in-frame clones, with some not included. Here the sample spans 2,900 or so clones, approximately 86% being singletons. This receptor was identified in an adult with diffuse large B cell lymphoma. Sequenced material: tumor tissue.

The CDR3 loop reads CASSSGQGSTNEKLFF. The DNA of the CDR3 is TGTGCCAGCTCGTCAGGACAGGGTAGCACTAATGAAAAACTGTTTTTT. The V call is TRBV18, the J call TRBJ1-4; 8 bases line up with TRBD1. The CDR3 is made up of 16 amino acids. J was trimmed by 2 bases and V by 6 bases; bases with no gene match: 8. Germline V CDR1 and CDR2: KGHSH, LQKENI.